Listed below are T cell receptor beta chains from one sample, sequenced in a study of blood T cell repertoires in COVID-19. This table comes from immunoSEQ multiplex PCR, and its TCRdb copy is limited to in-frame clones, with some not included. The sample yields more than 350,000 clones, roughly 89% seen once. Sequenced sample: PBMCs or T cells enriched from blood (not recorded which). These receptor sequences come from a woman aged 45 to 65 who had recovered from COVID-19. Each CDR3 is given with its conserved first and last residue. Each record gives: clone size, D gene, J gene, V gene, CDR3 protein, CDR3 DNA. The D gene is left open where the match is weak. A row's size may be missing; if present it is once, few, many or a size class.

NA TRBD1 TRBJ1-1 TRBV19 CATRDRGVGTEAFF TGTGCCACCCGGGACAGAGGGGTGGGCACTGAAGCTTTCTTT
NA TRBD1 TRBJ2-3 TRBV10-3 CAISVGTGADTQYF TGTGCCATCAGTGTTGGGACAGGGGCAGATACGCAGTATTTT
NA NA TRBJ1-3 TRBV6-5 CASSSWRFSGNTIYF TGTGCCAGCAGTTCCTGGCGGTTCTCTGGAAACACCATATATTTT
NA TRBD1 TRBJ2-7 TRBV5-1 CASSIGQGREQYF TGCGCCAGCAGCATCGGACAGGGTCGCGAGCAGTACTTC
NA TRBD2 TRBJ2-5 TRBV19 CASSRRILAAVKETQYF TGTGCCAGTAGTAGACGCATCCTAGCGGCGGTTAAAGAGACCCAGTACTTC
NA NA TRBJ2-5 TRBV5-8 CASSLGVTKETQYF TGTGCCAGCAGCTTGGGGGTGACAAAAGAGACCCAGTACTTC
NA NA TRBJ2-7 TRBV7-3 CASSPFGNSYEQYF TGTGCCAGCAGCCCTTTCGGGAATTCCTACGAGCAGTACTTC
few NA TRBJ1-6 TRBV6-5 CASRRWTENSPLHF TGTGCCAGCAGGAGGTGGACAGAAAATTCACCCCTCCACTTT
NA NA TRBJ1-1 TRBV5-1 CASSLGGPHNTEAFF TGCGCCAGCAGCTTGGGAGGGCCCCACAACACTGAAGCTTTCTTT
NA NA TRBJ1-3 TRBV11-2 CASAGYSGNTIYF TGTGCCAGCGCGGGGTACTCTGGAAACACCATATATTTT